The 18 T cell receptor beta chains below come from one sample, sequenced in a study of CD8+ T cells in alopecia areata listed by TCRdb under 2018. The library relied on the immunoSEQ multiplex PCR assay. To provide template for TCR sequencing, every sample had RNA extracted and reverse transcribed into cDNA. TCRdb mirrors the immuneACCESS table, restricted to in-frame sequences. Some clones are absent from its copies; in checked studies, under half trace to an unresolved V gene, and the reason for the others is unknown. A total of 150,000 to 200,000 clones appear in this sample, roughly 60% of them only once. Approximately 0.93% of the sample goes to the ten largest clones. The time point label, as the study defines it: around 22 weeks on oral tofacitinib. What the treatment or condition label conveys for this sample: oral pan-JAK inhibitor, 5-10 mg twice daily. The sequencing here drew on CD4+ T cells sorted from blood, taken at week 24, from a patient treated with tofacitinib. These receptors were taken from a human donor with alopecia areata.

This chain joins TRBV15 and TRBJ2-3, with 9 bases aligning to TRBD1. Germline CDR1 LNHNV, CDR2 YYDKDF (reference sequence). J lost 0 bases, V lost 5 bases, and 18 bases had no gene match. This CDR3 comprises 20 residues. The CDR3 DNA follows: TGTGCCACCAGCGAGCTGGCAACCCGGGGACAGGGCGCTAGCACAGATACGCAGTATTTT. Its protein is CATSELATRGQGASTDTQYF.

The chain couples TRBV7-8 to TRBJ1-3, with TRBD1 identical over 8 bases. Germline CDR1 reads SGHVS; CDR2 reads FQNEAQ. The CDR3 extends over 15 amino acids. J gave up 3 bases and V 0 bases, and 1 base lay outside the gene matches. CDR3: CASSLAGTGGNTIYF. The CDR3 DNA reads TGTGCCAGCAGCTTAGCGGGGACAGGTGGAAACACCATATATTTT.

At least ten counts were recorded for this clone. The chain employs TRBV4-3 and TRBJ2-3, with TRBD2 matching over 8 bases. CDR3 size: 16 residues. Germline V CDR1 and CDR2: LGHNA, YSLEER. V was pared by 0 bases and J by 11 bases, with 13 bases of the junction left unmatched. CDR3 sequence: CASSQDDRGGSLKQYF. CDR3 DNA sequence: TGCGCCAGCAGCCAAGATGATCGGGGGGGTTCCCTTAAGCAGTATTTT.

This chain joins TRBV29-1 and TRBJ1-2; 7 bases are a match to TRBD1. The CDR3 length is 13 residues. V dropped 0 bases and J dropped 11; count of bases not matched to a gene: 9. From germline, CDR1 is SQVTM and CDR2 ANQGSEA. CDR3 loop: CSVEDQGDRRYTF. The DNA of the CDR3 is TGCAGCGTTGAAGATCAAGGGGACAGAAGGTACACCTTC.

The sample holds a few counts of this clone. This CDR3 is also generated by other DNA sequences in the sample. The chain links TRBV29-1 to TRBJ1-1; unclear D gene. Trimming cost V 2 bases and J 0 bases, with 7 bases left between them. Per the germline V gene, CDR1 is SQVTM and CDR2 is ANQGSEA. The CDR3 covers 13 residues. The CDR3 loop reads CSVEPRLNTEAFF. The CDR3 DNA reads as TGCAGCGTTGAACCCCGACTGAACACTGAAGCTTTCTTT.

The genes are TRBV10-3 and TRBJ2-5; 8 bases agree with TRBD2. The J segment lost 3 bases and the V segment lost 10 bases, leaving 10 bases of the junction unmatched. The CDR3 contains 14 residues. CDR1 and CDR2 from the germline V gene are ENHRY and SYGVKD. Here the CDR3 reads CASSPGLVKETQYF. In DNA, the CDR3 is TGTGCCAGCAGCCCGGGACTAGTAAAAGAGACCCAGTACTTC.

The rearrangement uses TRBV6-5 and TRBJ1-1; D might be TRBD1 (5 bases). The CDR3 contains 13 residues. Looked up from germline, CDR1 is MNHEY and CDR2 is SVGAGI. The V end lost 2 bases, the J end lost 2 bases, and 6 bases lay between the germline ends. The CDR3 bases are TGTGCCAGCAGTTACGGACACAACACTGAAGCTTTCTTT. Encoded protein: CASSYGHNTEAFF.

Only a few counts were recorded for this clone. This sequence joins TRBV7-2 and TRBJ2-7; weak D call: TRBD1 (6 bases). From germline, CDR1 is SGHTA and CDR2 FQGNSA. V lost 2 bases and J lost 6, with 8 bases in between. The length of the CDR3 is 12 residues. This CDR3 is CASSLSGVEQYF. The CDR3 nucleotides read TGTGCCAGCAGCTTATCAGGGGTCGAGCAGTACTTC.

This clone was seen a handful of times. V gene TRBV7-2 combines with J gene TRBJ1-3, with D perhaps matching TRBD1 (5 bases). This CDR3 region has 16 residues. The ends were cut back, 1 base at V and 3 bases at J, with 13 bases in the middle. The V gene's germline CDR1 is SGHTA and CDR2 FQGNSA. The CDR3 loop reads CASSLDFARGGNTIYF. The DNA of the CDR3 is TGTGCCAGCAGCTTAGACTTTGCTAGGGGTGGAAACACCATATATTTT.

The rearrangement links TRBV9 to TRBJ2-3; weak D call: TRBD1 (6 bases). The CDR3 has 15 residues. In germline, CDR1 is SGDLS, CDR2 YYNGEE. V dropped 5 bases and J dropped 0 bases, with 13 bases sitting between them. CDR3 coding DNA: TGTGCCAGCAGAAAAGGGGGATCTAGCACAGATACGCAGTATTTT. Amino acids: CASRKGGSSTDTQYF.

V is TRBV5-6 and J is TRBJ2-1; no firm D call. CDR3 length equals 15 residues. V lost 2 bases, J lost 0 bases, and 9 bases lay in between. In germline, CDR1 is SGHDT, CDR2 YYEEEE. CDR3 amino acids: CASSFFRSSYNEQFF. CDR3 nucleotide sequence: TGTGCCAGCAGCTTCTTTAGGTCCTCCTACAATGAGCAGTTCTTC.

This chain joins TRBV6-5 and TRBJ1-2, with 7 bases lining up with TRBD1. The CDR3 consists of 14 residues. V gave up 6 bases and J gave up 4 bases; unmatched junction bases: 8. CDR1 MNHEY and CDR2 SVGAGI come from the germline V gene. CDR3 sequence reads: CASSRQRDSYGYTF. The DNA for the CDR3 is TGTGCCAGCAGCCGCCAGCGGGACAGCTATGGCTACACCTTC.

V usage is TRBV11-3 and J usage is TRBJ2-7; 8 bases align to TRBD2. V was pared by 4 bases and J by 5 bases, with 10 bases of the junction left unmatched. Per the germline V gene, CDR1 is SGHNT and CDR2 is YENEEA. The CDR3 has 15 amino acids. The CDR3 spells CASSSPGLEGHEQYF. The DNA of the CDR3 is TGTGCCAGCAGCTCACCGGGACTAGAGGGACACGAGCAGTACTTC. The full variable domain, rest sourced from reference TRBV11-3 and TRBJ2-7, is EAGVVQSPRYKIIEKKQPVAFWCNPISGHNTLYWYLQNLGQGPELLIRYENEEAVDDSQLPKDRFSAERLKGVDSTLKIQPAELGDSAVYLCASSSPGLEGHEQYFGPGTRLTVT.

The CDR3 nucleotides read TGTGCCAGCATCGACAGGGTGGGTAGCTACACCTTC. Its protein product is CASIDRVGSYTF. The V call is TRBV2, the J call TRBJ1-2; 7 nucleotides agree with TRBD1. The CDR3 covers 12 residues. J was trimmed by 9 bases and V by 7 bases; bases with no gene match: 8. Looked up from germline, CDR1 is SNHLY and CDR2 is FYNNEI.

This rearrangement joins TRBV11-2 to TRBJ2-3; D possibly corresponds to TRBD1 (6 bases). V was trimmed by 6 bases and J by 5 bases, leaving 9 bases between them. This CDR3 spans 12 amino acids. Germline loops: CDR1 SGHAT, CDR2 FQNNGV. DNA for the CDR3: TGTGCCAGCAGTATCAGGGGAGATACGCAGTATTTT. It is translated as CASSIRGDTQYF.

The CDR3 sequence: CSVEDLLGWRTDTQYF. The DNA of the CDR3 is TGCAGCGTTGAAGATCTTTTGGGGTGGCGCACAGATACGCAGTATTTT. V gene TRBV29-1 combines with J gene TRBJ2-3; D is unresolved. Germline values: CDR1 SQVTM, CDR2 ANQGSEA. This CDR3 is 16 amino acids long. V dropped 0 bases and J dropped 1 base, with 14 bases sitting between them.

CDR3 loop: CASSEAYTYEQYF. The CDR3 DNA reads TGTGCCAGCAGTGAAGCGTACACCTACGAGCAGTACTTC. The rearrangement joins TRBV2 to TRBJ2-7, with D uncertain. Trimming left V 0 bases short and J 2 bases short, with 5 bases between. The V gene's germline CDR1 is SNHLY and CDR2 FYNNEI. The CDR3 loop spans 13 amino acids.

The CDR3 loop reads CAWSTGTGSQPQHF. CDR3 nucleotides: TGTGCCTGGAGTACCGGGACAGGGAGTCAGCCCCAGCATTTT. J is TRBJ1-5 and V is TRBV30, with 9 nucleotides matching TRBD1. Germline V gene data show CDR1 as GTSNPN and CDR2 as SVGIG (reference sequence). The CDR3 extends over 14 amino acids. The J segment lost 6 bases and the V segment lost 2 bases, leaving 5 bases of the junction unmatched.